Below are 28 T cell receptor beta chains sequenced from a single sample in a study of OX40 agonist ivuxolimab in advanced cancers. The repertoire was sequenced with immunoSEQ multiplex PCR; TCRdb's copy has only in-frame clones and lacks some. The sample holds more than 80,000 clones, about nine tenths seen once. Sequencing used CD4+ or CD8+ T cells sorted from blood, obtained in a trial of the OX40 agonist ivuxolimab. Every receptor here comes from an adult with an advanced solid tumor such as melanoma, head and neck, liver or kidney cancer.

CDR3 in DNA: TGTGCCAGCTCACCAACAAGGGAGAACACCATATATTTT. Its translation: CASSPTRENTIYF. The genes are TRBV18 and TRBJ1-3; D is ambiguous. The germline V gene has CDR1 KGHSH and CDR2 LQKENI. The CDR3 sequence is 13 residues long. Trimming removed 2 bases at V and 7 bases at J, with 9 bases between. Full variable domain (rest looked up from reference TRBV18 and TRBJ1-3): NAGVMQNPRHLVRRRGQEARLRCSPMKGHSHVYWYRQLPEEGLKFMVYLQKENIIDESGMPKERFSAEFPKEGPSILRIQQVVRGDSAAYFCASSPTRENTIYFGEGSWLTVV.

The V gene is TRBV9, the J gene TRBJ2-3, with a weak D call TRBD2 (5 bases). CDR1 and CDR2 from the germline V gene are SGDLS and YYNGEE. V was cut by 0 bases and J by 4 bases, with 9 bases left in between. The CDR3 runs to 14 residues. This chain's CDR3 is CASSVDLAADTQYF. The CDR3 nucleotides are TGTGCCAGCAGCGTAGATCTAGCAGCAGATACGCAGTATTTT.

The rearrangement uses TRBV19 and TRBJ1-6; perhaps TRBD1 as D (5 bases). The length of the CDR3 is 13 residues. Trimming stripped 8 bases from V and 7 bases from J, with 12 bases between. Germline V CDR1 and CDR2: LNHDA, SQIVND (reference sequence). In DNA form, the CDR3 reads TGTGCCAGTCTTGGGGACTTAAATTCACCCCTCCACTTT. This sequence encodes CASLGDLNSPLHF.

The chain recombines TRBV9 with TRBJ2-3; the D gene is possibly TRBD2 (5 bases). V dropped 3 bases and J dropped 4 bases, with 21 bases sitting between them. Germline CDR1 SGDLS, CDR2 YYNGEE. CDR3 size: 17 residues. CDR3 amino acids: CASSGPPGMVMADTQYF. Here the CDR3 DNA reads TGTGCCAGCAGCGGCCCCCCGGGGATGGTGATGGCAGATACGCAGTATTTT.

The V call is TRBV10-3, the J call TRBJ2-7, with D possibly being TRBD2 (6 bases). The CDR3 covers 15 residues. Germline V gene sequence: CDR1 ENHRY, CDR2 SYGVKD. Trimming took 4 bases from V and 2 from J, leaving 15 bases between them. CDR3 sequence reads: CAISVGSGGAYEQYF. The CDR3 DNA is TGTGCCATCAGTGTAGGTAGCGGTGGGGCCTACGAGCAGTACTTC.

V usage is TRBV10-3 and J usage is TRBJ2-1; D ambiguous. CDR1 and CDR2 from the germline V gene are ENHRY and SYGVKD. The V and J ends lost 2 bases and 7 bases respectively, with 6 bases between them. CDR3 size: 12 residues. CDR3 in DNA: TGTGCCATCAGTGAGGACCAAAATGAGCAGTTCTTC. This gives the protein CAISEDQNEQFF.

The chain has TRBV19 and TRBJ2-1; possible D gene TRBD1, 5 bases. The ends were cut back, 5 bases at V and 9 bases at J, with 14 bases in the middle. Germline loops: CDR1 LNHDA, CDR2 SQIVND (reference sequence). CDR3 length: 13 amino acids. The DNA for the CDR3 is TGTGCCAGTAGTCGCCAGCCTAGGGGTGAGCAGTTCTTC. Protein: CASSRQPRGEQFF.

The rearrangement joins TRBV20-1 to TRBJ1-2; D call uncertain. CDR3 size: 11 residues. V lost 6 bases and J lost 2, with 7 bases in between. The germline CDR1 and CDR2 sequences are DFQATT and SNEGSKA (reference sequence). CDR3 residues: CSAEVNYGYTF. CDR3 bases: TGCAGTGCCGAGGTGAACTATGGCTACACCTTC.

The chain joins TRBV18 to TRBJ1-2, with 8 bases that match TRBD1. Looked up from germline, CDR1 is KGHSH and CDR2 is LQKENI. The CDR3 is made up of 15 amino acids. V was clipped by 1 base and J by 5 bases; unmatched bases: 6. The DNA for the CDR3 is TGTGCCAGCTCACCACAGGACAGGGAGGTATATGGCTACACCTTC. Amino acid sequence: CASSPQDREVYGYTF.

J is TRBJ1-2 and V is TRBV6-1, with TRBD1 identical over 7 bases. Unmatched junction bases numbered 3, after V lost 8 bases and J lost 0 bases. This CDR3 has 13 residues. The germline V gene encodes CDR1 MNHNS and CDR2 SASEGT. The CDR3 reads CASRDRTNYGYTF. As DNA, the CDR3 is TGTGCCAGCCGGGACAGAACTAACTATGGCTACACCTTC.

The chain recombines TRBV7-2 with TRBJ2-7; the D is unclear. The V and J ends lost 1 base and 6 bases respectively, with 16 bases between them. Germline CDR1 is SGHTA and CDR2 is FQGNSA. The CDR3 has 15 amino acids. CDR3 amino acids: CASSLVSQLPLEQYF. In DNA form, the CDR3 reads TGTGCCAGCAGCTTAGTTTCTCAACTGCCCCTCGAGCAGTACTTC. The variable domain in full, with the rest retrieved from reference TRBV7-2 and TRBJ2-7, is GAGVSQSPSNKVTEKGKDVELRCDPISGHTALYWYRQSLGQGLEFLIYFQGNSAPDKSGLPSDRFSAERTGGSVSTLTIQRTQQEDSAVYLCASSLVSQLPLEQYFGPGTRLTVT.

This clone has only a few counts. This chain links TRBV19 with TRBJ1-5, with TRBD1 identical over 7 bases. Germline trimming cut 5 bases from V and 0 bases from J; bases unmatched to any gene: 7. The CDR3 loop spans 16 amino acids. Looked up from germline, CDR1 is LNHDA and CDR2 is SQIVND (reference sequence). For the CDR3, the DNA is TGTGCCAGTAGTCCCCTAGAGGGGGCTAGCAATCAGCCCCAGCATTTT. Its protein is CASSPLEGASNQPQHF.

The rearrangement joins TRBV11-1 to TRBJ2-1; 8 bases align to TRBD2. This CDR3 contains 16 residues. CDR1 is SGHAT and CDR2 is FQDESV in the germline V gene (reference sequence). V lost 0 bases, J lost 7 bases, and 8 bases stayed unmatched. For the CDR3, the DNA is TGTGCCAGCAGCTTAGCTGGTAGCGGGACTGGAAATGAGCAGTTCTTC. Translated, it gives CASSLAGSGTGNEQFF.

This clone was observed a handful of times. The chain employs TRBV14 and TRBJ2-7; D unresolved. CDR3 length equals 16 residues. Trimming took off 0 bases at V and 2 bases at J, with 14 bases between the two ends. Germline V gives CDR1 SGHDN, CDR2 FVKESK. Written as DNA, the CDR3 is TGTGCCAGCAGCCAAGACTCCCCCGGAACCCCCTACGAGCAGTACTTC. Encoded protein: CASSQDSPGTPYEQYF.

The chain joins TRBV4-1 to TRBJ2-3, with D perhaps TRBD2 (5 bases). The CDR3 is 16 amino acids. V was cut by 1 base and J by 0 bases, with 11 bases left in between. Germline V lookup: CDR1 MGHRA, CDR2 YSYEKL. This chain's CDR3 is CASSQVGGPSTDTQYF. CDR3 nucleotide sequence: TGCGCCAGCAGCCAAGTCGGCGGGCCTAGCACAGATACGCAGTATTTT.

The CDR3 DNA reads TGTGCCAGCAGCTTTAGTTTGGGTCGTAGCTCCTACAATGAGCAGTTCTTC. Translation gives CASSFSLGRSSYNEQFF. V and J are TRBV11-1 and TRBJ2-1; D gene unclear. The germline V gene encodes CDR1 SGHAT and CDR2 FQDESV (reference sequence). The CDR3 contains 17 residues. With 3 bases removed from V and 0 bases from J, the gap between germline ends came to 15 bases.

This clone has a handful of counts. The chain employs TRBV5-1 and TRBJ2-7; D may be TRBD1 or TRBD2 (5 bases each). V was cut by 5 bases and J by 3 bases, with 15 bases left in between. This CDR3 contains 14 residues. Germline values: CDR1 SGHRS, CDR2 YFSETQ. The CDR3 nucleotides are TGCGCCAGCAGTAGAGGGGACGGAGACTACGAGCAGTACTTC. It specifies CASSRGDGDYEQYF. The entire variable domain, with the rest obtained from reference TRBV5-1 and TRBJ2-7, is as follows: KAGVTQTPRYLIKTRGQQVTLSCSPISGHRSVSWYQQTPGQGLQFLFEYFSETQRNKGNFPGRFSGRQFSNSRSEMNVSTLELGDSALYLCASSRGDGDYEQYFGPGTRLTVT.

This sequence joins TRBV5-5 and TRBJ1-4; D unclear. The CDR3 runs to 13 residues. V was clipped by 2 bases and J by 6 bases, with 8 bases between them. Germline CDR1 and CDR2: SGHKS and YYEKEE (reference sequence). CDR3 nucleotide sequence: TGTGCCAGCAGCTTTATGAGGGATGAAAAACTGTTTTTT. It encodes CASSFMRDEKLFF.

This clone has just one count. J is TRBJ2-3 and V is TRBV19, with D perhaps given as TRBD1 or TRBD2 (5 bases each). The CDR3 loop spans 13 amino acids. Trimming took off 5 bases at V and 2 bases at J, with 8 bases between the two ends. Germline loops: CDR1 LNHDA, CDR2 SQIVND (reference sequence). The CDR3 is CASSEGNTDTQYF. The DNA of the CDR3 is TGTGCCAGTAGTGAGGGGAACACAGATACGCAGTATTTT.

In the case of this clone: This may be a read error, as it is one base from a much larger clone. This chain links TRBV6-5 with TRBJ1-2, with 7 bases that match TRBD1. The germline CDR1 and CDR2 sequences are MNHEY and SVGAGI. V was clipped by 5 bases and J by 2 bases; unmatched bases: 2. This CDR3 contains 13 residues. The CDR3 DNA sequence: TGTGCCAGCAGTCAACAGGGGAACTATGGCTACACCTTC. It translates to CASSQQGNYGYTF.

This chain connects TRBV5-6 to TRBJ2-2; 9 bases agree with TRBD2. The CDR3 covers 16 residues. The germline V gene encodes CDR1 SGHDT and CDR2 YYEEEE. V trimming: 2 bases; J trimming: 4 bases; junction bases outside the gene matches: 6. The CDR3 bases are TGTGCCAGCAGCTTAGCAGCGGGAGGTCTCACCGGGGAGCTGTTTTTT. Translated, it gives CASSLAAGGLTGELFF.

As concerns this clone: A read error may produce the germline difference seen at one junction end. This rearrangement joins TRBV11-2 to TRBJ2-3; no clear D. Looked up from germline, CDR1 is SGHAT and CDR2 is FQNNGV. The CDR3 spans 15 residues. CDR3: CASRSQTVGTDTQYF. The DNA of the CDR3 is TGTGCCAGCAGATCGCAGACTGTGGGCACGGATACGCAGTATTTT.

The chain employs TRBV6-5 and TRBJ2-2; D perhaps matches TRBD2 (6 bases). The CDR3 is 14 residues long. Trimming cost V 8 bases and J 7 bases, with 17 bases left between them. CDR1 is MNHEY, CDR2 SVGAGI, per germline. CDR3 coding DNA: TGTGCCAGCTCGTTGGTAGGGGAGGACGGGGAGCTGTTTTTT. Translation: CASSLVGEDGELFF.

The chain links TRBV28 to TRBJ2-7; 8 bases line up with TRBD2. Germline values: CDR1 MDHEN, CDR2 SYDVKM. Trimming took 7 bases from V and 1 from J; bases not matched to a gene: 9. The CDR3 runs 15 residues. CDR3 protein: CASIIGGGKSYEQYF. CDR3 DNA: TGTGCCAGCATAATCGGGGGGGGAAAATCCTACGAGCAGTACTTC.

A few counts support this clone. V gene TRBV7-8 combines with J gene TRBJ1-2; D remains ambiguous. The germline gives CDR1 SGHVS, CDR2 FQNEAQ. V lost 1 base and J lost 2, with 11 bases in between. CDR3 length: 15 residues. CDR3 sequence reads: CASSLGSDRNYGYTF. The CDR3 DNA reads TGTGCCAGCAGCTTAGGTTCCGACCGCAACTATGGCTACACCTTC.

The chain is built from TRBV19 and TRBJ1-2; D remains unclear. The V end lost 6 bases, the J end lost 1 base, and 9 bases lay between the germline ends. The CDR3 totals 13 residues. Germline CDR1 is LNHDA and CDR2 is SQIVND (reference sequence). The CDR3 bases are TGTGCCAGTAGCGTCGAAGGTAACTATGGCTACACCTTC. It translates to CASSVEGNYGYTF.

The chain joins TRBV10-1 to TRBJ2-7, with TRBD1 as a possible D gene (6 bases). V lost 6 bases to trimming and J lost 3 bases, with 15 bases between them. Germline CDR1 reads WNHNN; CDR2 reads SYGVQD (reference sequence). The length of the CDR3 is 14 residues. The CDR3 DNA is TGCGCCAGCAGCCAGGGGACGGCTCTCTACGAGCAGTACTTC. It codes for CASSQGTALYEQYF.

The V gene is TRBV7-9, the J gene TRBJ2-7; D might be TRBD2 (6 bases). The germline V gene encodes CDR1 SEHNR and CDR2 FQNEAQ (reference sequence). The CDR3 is 12 residues long. V was clipped by 4 bases and J by 9 bases, with 13 bases between them. CDR3 sequence (DNA): TGTGCCAGCAGCTCCACTAGCCCCAGGCAGTACTTC. It translates to CASSSTSPRQYF.